This T cell receptor beta chain was identified in a study of blood T cell repertoires in COVID-19. Turning to the study itself: The analysed material was cDNA or gDNA that came from T cells, B-cell-depleted T cells, or PBMCs.

Source study methods: Amplifying reference gene primers gave estimates of nucleated cell counts. Generated by immunoSEQ multiplex PCR, the TCRdb table keeps only in-frame clones and is missing some. V and J calls plus clone size are reproduced from that table; the DNA served to infer D and trimming. The sample has some 280,000 clones; about 88% are singletons. Sequencing was performed on peripheral blood. This receptor was taken from a woman in her sixties with acute or convalescent COVID-19.

CDR3 DNA sequence: TGCAGCGTGGCAGGAAGTGCAACTAATGAAAAACTGTTTTTT. Protein product: CSVAGSATNEKLFF. The chain recombines TRBV29-1 with TRBJ1-4; no definite D call. This CDR3 contains 14 residues. The V gene lost 6 bases and the J gene lost 0 bases, with 11 bases spanning the gap. Looked up from germline, CDR1 is SQVTM and CDR2 is ANQGSEA.